These 8 T cell receptor beta chains share one sample of origin, sequenced in a study of PD-1 blockade in classical Hodgkin lymphoma. Time point indicated: newly diagnosed, previously untreated cHL patient sample. The CD8+ T cells came from thawed PBMCs through magnetic negative selection. Clones were sequenced by immunoSEQ multiplex PCR, and TCRdb holds only the in-frame ones, with some missing. In the table there are about 5,500 clones, approximately 87% of which are singletons. Source material: CD8+ T cells from blood. The receptors come from a human donor with classical Hodgkin lymphoma.

This sequence joins TRBV25-1 and TRBJ2-1, with D perhaps matching TRBD2 (6 bases). Germline CDR1 reads MGHDK; CDR2 reads SYGVNS. The V gene lost 8 bases and the J gene lost 2 bases, with 10 bases spanning the gap. This CDR3 contains 13 residues. DNA for the CDR3: TGTGCCAGCTCGGGAGCTACCTACAATGAGCAGTTCTTC. Protein product: CASSGATYNEQFF.

The gene calls are TRBV25-1 and TRBJ2-6; a possible D gene is TRBD1 (5 bases). With 3 bases removed from V and 0 bases from J, the gap between germline ends came to 15 bases. Looked up from germline, CDR1 is MGHDK and CDR2 is SYGVNS. The CDR3 extends over 18 amino acids. The CDR3 sequence: CASSDPSPDSSGANVLTF. The CDR3 DNA is TGTGCCAGCAGTGATCCTTCCCCCGACAGCTCTGGGGCCAACGTCCTGACTTTC.

The chain has TRBV27 and TRBJ2-7; D is ambiguous. The CDR3 consists of 12 residues. Per the germline V gene, CDR1 is MNHEY and CDR2 is SMNVEV (reference sequence). Trimming shortened V by 6 bases and J by 6 bases, and 12 bases separated the two germline ends. The chain's CDR3 is CASSPASGEQYF. In DNA form, the CDR3 reads TGTGCCAGCAGCCCGGCGTCTGGCGAGCAGTACTTC.

The V call is TRBV6-5, the J call TRBJ2-3; unclear D gene. V lost 3 bases, J lost 6 bases, and 10 bases lay in between. This CDR3 has 13 residues. The germline gives CDR1 MNHEY, CDR2 SVGAGI. This chain's CDR3 is CASSYRATDTQYF. CDR3 coding DNA: TGTGCCAGCAGTTATCGTGCGACGGATACGCAGTATTTT.

The gene calls are TRBV19 and TRBJ2-1, with 7 bases lining up with TRBD1. The germline CDR1 and CDR2 sequences are LNHDA and SQIVND (reference sequence). The CDR3 covers 15 residues. J gave up 4 bases and V 3 bases, and 6 bases lay outside the gene matches. In DNA form, the CDR3 reads TGTGCCAGTAGTATGGCCCCGGGACAGTACAATGAGCAGTTCTTC. Translating gives CASSMAPGQYNEQFF.

The chain couples TRBV6-1 to TRBJ1-1; tentative D call: TRBD1 (6 bases). CDR3 size: 16 residues. The germline V gene encodes CDR1 MNHNS and CDR2 SASEGT. V gave up 2 bases and J gave up 1 base, with 14 bases separating them. The CDR3 bases are TGTGCCAGCAGTGAATCCGCAGGGGCAGGGAACACTGAAGCTTTCTTT. Its translation is CASSESAGAGNTEAFF.

The chain links TRBV25-1 to TRBJ1-3; D remains unclear. CDR3 length: 17 amino acids. Germline CDR1 and CDR2: MGHDK and SYGVNS. V gave up 3 bases and J gave up 0 bases, with 15 bases separating them. In DNA form, the CDR3 reads TGTGCCAGCAGTGAGTACGGCGAAGCCATCTCTGGAAACACCATATATTTT. This sequence encodes CASSEYGEAISGNTIYF.

The CDR3 sequence is CASSLAGTSGSHEQYF. CDR3 bases: TGTGCCAGCAGCTTAGCTGGGACTAGCGGGAGTCACGAGCAGTACTTC. The chain uses TRBV13 and TRBJ2-7; TRBD2 aligns across 14 bases. J was trimmed by 5 bases and V by 1 base; bases with no gene match: 4. There are 16 residues in the CDR3. CDR1 is PRHDT and CDR2 is FYEKMQ in the germline V gene (reference sequence).